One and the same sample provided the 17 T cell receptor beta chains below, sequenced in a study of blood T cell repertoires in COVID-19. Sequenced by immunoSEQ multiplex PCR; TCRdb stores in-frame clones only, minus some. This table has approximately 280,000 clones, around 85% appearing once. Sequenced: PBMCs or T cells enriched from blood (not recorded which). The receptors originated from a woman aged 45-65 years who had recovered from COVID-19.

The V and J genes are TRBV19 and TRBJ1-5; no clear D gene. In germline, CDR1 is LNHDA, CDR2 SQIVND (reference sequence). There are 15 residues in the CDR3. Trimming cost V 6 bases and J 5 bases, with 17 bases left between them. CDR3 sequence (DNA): TGTGCCAGTAGCCCCACGGGAGGCTCCTATCAGCCCCAGCATTTT. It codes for CASSPTGGSYQPQHF.

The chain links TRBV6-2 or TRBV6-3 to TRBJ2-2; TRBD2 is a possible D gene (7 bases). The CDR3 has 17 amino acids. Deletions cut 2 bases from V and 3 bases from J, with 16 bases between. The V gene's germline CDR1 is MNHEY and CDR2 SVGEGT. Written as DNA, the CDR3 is TGTGCCAGCAGTTACGGGTCAGCGGGACAATACACCGGGGAGCTGTTTTTT. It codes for CASSYGSAGQYTGELFF.

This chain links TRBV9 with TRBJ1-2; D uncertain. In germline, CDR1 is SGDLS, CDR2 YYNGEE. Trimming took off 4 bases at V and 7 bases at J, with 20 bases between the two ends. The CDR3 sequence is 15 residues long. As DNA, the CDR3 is TGTGCCAGCAGCCCACGAAGTGAGACACTTAGTGGCTACACCTTC. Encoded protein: CASSPRSETLSGYTF.

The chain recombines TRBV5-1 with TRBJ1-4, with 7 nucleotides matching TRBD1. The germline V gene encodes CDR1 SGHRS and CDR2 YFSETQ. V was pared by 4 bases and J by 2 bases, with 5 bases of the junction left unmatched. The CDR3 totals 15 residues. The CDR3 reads CASSRQGGTNEKLFF. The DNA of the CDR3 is TGCGCCAGCAGCAGACAGGGCGGGACTAATGAAAAACTGTTTTTT.

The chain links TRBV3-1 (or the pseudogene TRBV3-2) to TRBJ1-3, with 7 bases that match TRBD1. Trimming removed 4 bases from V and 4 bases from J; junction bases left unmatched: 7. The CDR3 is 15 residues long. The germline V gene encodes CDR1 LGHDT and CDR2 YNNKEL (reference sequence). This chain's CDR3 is CASSPLGGSGNTIYF. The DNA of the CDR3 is TGTGCCAGCAGCCCCCTAGGGGGCAGCGGAAACACCATATATTTT.

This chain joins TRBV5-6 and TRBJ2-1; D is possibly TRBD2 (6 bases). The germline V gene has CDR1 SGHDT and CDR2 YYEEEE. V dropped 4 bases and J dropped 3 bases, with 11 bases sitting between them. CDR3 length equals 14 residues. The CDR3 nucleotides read TGTGCCAGCAGCCCGGGCGGGAACTACAATGAGCAGTTCTTC. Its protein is CASSPGGNYNEQFF.

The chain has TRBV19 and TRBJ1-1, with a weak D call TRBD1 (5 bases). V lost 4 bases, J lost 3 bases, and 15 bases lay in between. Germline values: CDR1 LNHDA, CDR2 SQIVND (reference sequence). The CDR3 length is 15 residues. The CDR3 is CASSNQPGLYTEAFF. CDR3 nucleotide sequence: TGTGCCAGTAGTAACCAACCGGGACTTTACACTGAAGCTTTCTTT.

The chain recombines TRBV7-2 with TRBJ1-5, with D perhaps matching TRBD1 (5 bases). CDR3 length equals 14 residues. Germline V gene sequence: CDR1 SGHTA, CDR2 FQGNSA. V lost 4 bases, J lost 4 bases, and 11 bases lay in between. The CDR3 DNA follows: TGTGCCAGCAGCTCAGACGGGGGAAATCAGCCCCAGCATTTT. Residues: CASSSDGGNQPQHF.

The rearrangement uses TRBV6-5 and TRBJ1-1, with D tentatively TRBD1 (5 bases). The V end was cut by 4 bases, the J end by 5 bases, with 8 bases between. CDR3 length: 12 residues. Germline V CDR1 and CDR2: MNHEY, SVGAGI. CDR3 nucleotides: TGTGCCAGCAGTTTTCCAGGGACTGAAGCTTTCTTT. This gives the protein CASSFPGTEAFF.

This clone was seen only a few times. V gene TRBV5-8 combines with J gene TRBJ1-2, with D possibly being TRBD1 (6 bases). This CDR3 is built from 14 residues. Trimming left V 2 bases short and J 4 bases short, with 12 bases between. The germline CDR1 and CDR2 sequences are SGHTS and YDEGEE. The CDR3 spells CASSLSRTVYGYTF. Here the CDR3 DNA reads TGTGCCAGCAGCTTATCAAGGACAGTCTATGGCTACACCTTC.

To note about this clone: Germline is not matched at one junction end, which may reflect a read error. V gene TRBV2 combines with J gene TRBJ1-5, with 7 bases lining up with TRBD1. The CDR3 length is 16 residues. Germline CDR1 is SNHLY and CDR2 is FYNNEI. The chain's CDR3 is CASTQEGQYSNQPQHF. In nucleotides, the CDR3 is TGTGCCAGCACCCAAGAGGGACAGTATAGCAATCAGCCCCAACATTTT.

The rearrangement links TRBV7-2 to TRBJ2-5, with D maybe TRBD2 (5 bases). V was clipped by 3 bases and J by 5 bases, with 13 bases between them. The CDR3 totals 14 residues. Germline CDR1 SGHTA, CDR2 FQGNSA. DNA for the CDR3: TGTGCCAGCAGCTTTACCGGACTGATGGAGACCCAGTACTTC. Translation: CASSFTGLMETQYF.

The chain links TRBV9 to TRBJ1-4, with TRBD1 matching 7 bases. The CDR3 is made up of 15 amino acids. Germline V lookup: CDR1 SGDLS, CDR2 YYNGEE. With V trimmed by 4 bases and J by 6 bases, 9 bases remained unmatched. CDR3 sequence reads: CASSPGQILDEKLFF. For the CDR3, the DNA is TGTGCCAGCAGCCCGGGACAGATTTTAGATGAAAAACTGTTTTTT.

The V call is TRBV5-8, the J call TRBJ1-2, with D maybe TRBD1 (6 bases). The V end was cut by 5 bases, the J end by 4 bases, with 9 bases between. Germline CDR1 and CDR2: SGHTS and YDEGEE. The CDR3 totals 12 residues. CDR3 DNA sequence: TGTGCCAGCAGAGGCAGGGGCTATGGCTACACCTTC. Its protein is CASRGRGYGYTF.

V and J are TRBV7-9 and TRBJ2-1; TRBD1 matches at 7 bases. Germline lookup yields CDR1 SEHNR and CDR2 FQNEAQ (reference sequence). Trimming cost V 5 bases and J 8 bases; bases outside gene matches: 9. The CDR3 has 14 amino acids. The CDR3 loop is CASSPINRGDEQFF. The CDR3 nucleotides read TGTGCCAGCAGCCCAATAAACAGGGGCGATGAGCAGTTCTTC.

The CDR3 spells CASSTDRGGYEQYF. CDR3 DNA sequence: TGTGCCAGCAGTACGGACAGGGGTGGATACGAGCAGTACTTC. This chain joins TRBV6-5 and TRBJ2-7; 9 bases fit TRBD1. J gave up 4 bases and V 5 bases, and 6 bases lay outside the gene matches. The length of the CDR3 is 14 residues. Per germline, CDR1 MNHEY and CDR2 SVGAGI.

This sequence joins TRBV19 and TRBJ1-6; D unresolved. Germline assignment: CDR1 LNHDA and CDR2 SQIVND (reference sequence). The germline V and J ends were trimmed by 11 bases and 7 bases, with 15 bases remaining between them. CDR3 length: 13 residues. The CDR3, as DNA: TGTGCCGCTCGTAACCGAGGAAATTCACCCCTCCACTTT. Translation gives CAARNRGNSPLHF. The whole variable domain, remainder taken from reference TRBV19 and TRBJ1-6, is DGGITQSPKYLFRKEGQNVTLSCEQNLNHDAMYWYRQDPGQGLRLIYYSQIVNDFQKGDIAEGYSVSREKKESFPLTVTSAQKNPTAFYLCAARNRGNSPLHFGNGTRLTVT.